Each of the 29 T cell receptor beta chains below was sequenced from the same sample in a study of blood T cell repertoires in COVID-19. The data were produced by immunoSEQ multiplex PCR, yet TCRdb's version contains in-frame clones alone and is incomplete. Among around 120,000 clones listed, roughly nine tenths were seen once. The sequencing sample was made of peripheral blood. The receptor set was obtained from a man aged 70-80 years who had recovered from COVID-19.

This clone was counted between two and nine times. The J gene is TRBJ2-2, the V gene TRBV28; no firm D call. The CDR3 is 12 amino acids. In germline, CDR1 is MDHEN, CDR2 SYDVKM. Trimming pared 4 bases from V and 6 bases from J, leaving 6 bases between. CDR3 amino acids: CASSSSPGELFF. The CDR3 coding sequence is TGTGCCAGCAGTTCGAGCCCCGGGGAGCTGTTTTTT.

The rearrangement joins TRBV29-1 to TRBJ2-5; 10 positions match TRBD2. The trim removed 3 bases at V and 1 base at J, leaving 2 bases unmatched. The germline V gene encodes CDR1 SQVTM and CDR2 ANQGSEA. The CDR3 is made up of 14 amino acids. The CDR3 here is CSVDVAGGQETQYF. DNA of the CDR3: TGCAGCGTTGACGTAGCGGGAGGCCAAGAGACCCAGTACTTC.

The chain has TRBV5-1 and TRBJ2-2; 10 nucleotides line up with TRBD2. Germline trimming cut 8 bases from V and 1 base from J; bases unmatched to any gene: 8. Germline V gene sequence: CDR1 SGHRS, CDR2 YFSETQ. The CDR3 totals 16 residues. The CDR3 spells CASSPQRGGNTGELFF. CDR3 DNA sequence: TGCGCCAGTTCGCCCCAGCGGGGGGGGAACACCGGGGAGCTGTTTTTT.

The chain combines TRBV7-2 with TRBJ1-5; D possibly corresponds to TRBD1 (5 bases). This CDR3 contains 14 residues. CDR1 is SGHTA and CDR2 is FQGNSA in the germline V gene. Trimming removed 5 bases from V and 3 bases from J, with 11 bases in between. CDR3: CASSPQGINQPQHF. The CDR3 DNA reads TGTGCCAGCAGCCCCCAGGGTATCAATCAGCCCCAGCATTTT.

V is TRBV4-1 and J is TRBJ1-3; maybe TRBD1 (5 bases). The CDR3 is made up of 16 amino acids. Germline-derived CDR1 and CDR2 are MGHRA and YSYEKL. With 3 bases removed from V and 0 bases from J, the gap between germline ends came to 12 bases. The CDR3 protein is CASSQSDRGSGNTIYF. The CDR3 region has the DNA TGCGCCAGCAGCCAGTCAGACAGAGGCTCTGGAAACACCATATATTTT.

This chain uses TRBV4-3 with TRBJ2-1; TRBD2 aligns across 15 bases. Germline CDR1 LGHNA, CDR2 YSLEER. Trimming removed 4 bases from V and 8 bases from J; junction bases left unmatched: 6. The CDR3 sequence is 16 residues long. The CDR3 protein is CASSRGTSGRNDEQFF. CDR3 sequence (DNA): TGCGCCAGCAGCCGAGGGACTAGCGGGAGGAACGATGAGCAGTTCTTC.

The CDR3 DNA sequence: TGTGCCAGCAGCAGGCAGGGGCCCTTAAATGAGCAGTTCTTC. Translating it yields CASSRQGPLNEQFF. The chain links TRBV2 to TRBJ2-1; possible D gene TRBD1, 6 bases. CDR3 length: 14 residues. Germline V gene data show CDR1 as SNHLY and CDR2 as FYNNEI. V lost 6 bases, J lost 7 bases, and 16 bases lay in between.

This chain joins TRBV6-6 and TRBJ1-1, with TRBD1 matching over 9 bases. This CDR3 region has 15 residues. Germline lookup yields CDR1 MNHNY and CDR2 SVGAGI (reference sequence). V lost 4 bases and J lost 5; bases outside the gene matches: 8. The CDR3 region has the DNA TGTGCCAGCAGTTCCGTCGACAGGGGGTCTACTGAAGCTTTCTTT. Protein sequence: CASSSVDRGSTEAFF.

The chain uses TRBV6-1 and TRBJ2-5, with 10 positions matching TRBD2. The V gene end was trimmed by 1 base and the J gene end by 1 base; junction bases not matched to a gene: 9. Germline CDR1 and CDR2: MNHNS and SASEGT. The CDR3 loop spans 18 amino acids. CDR3 coding DNA: TGTGCCAGCAGTGAAGACCACCGACTAGCGGGCCTCCAAGAGACCCAGTACTTC. Amino acids: CASSEDHRLAGLQETQYF.

This clone has just a few counts. V and J are TRBV3-1 (or the pseudogene TRBV3-2) and TRBJ2-7, with D possibly matching TRBD1 (5 bases). This CDR3 spans 17 amino acids. The V end lost 4 bases, the J end lost 4 bases, and 23 bases lay between the germline ends. The germline V gene encodes CDR1 LGHDT and CDR2 YNNKEL (reference sequence). CDR3 residues: CASSRGPQGNSLYEQYF. For the CDR3, the DNA is TGTGCCAGCAGCCGCGGACCTCAGGGAAATTCCTTATACGAGCAGTACTTC.

The table lists this clone with a few counts. This chain links TRBV5-5 with TRBJ1-1; D possibly corresponds to TRBD1 (6 bases). Trimming took 1 base from V and 5 from J, leaving 12 bases between them. Germline assignment: CDR1 SGHKS and CDR2 YYEKEE (reference sequence). The CDR3 loop spans 14 amino acids. The CDR3 region has the DNA TGTGCCAGCAGCTTGTACAGGGTATGGACTGAAGCTTTCTTT. Residues: CASSLYRVWTEAFF.

The V and J genes are TRBV27 and TRBJ1-2; possibly TRBD1 for D (6 bases). CDR1 MNHEY and CDR2 SMNVEV come from the germline V gene (reference sequence). This CDR3 region has 15 residues. Trimming cost V 7 bases and J 0 bases, with 15 bases left between them. Here the CDR3 DNA reads TGTGCCAGCAAACCGGGGGGGCCGGCTAACTATGGCTACACCTTC. Translated: CASKPGGPANYGYTF.

The rearrangement links TRBV5-4 to TRBJ1-2; perhaps TRBD1 as D (6 bases). V was clipped by 0 bases and J by 2 bases, with 11 bases between them. Germline V gene data show CDR1 as SGHNT and CDR2 as YYREEE (reference sequence). The CDR3 runs 15 residues. The CDR3 sequence: CASSLGTGRNYGYTF. CDR3 nucleotides: TGTGCCAGCAGCTTGGGAACAGGGAGAAACTATGGCTACACCTTC.

V gene TRBV10-2 combines with J gene TRBJ2-5; D is possibly TRBD1 (6 bases). V was cut by 2 bases and J by 5 bases, with 15 bases left in between. Germline assignment: CDR1 WSHSY and CDR2 SAAADI. This CDR3 spans 15 amino acids. CDR3 sequence: CASSEGITGMETQYF. CDR3 bases: TGCGCCAGCAGTGAGGGCATAACAGGGATGGAGACCCAGTACTTC.

V is TRBV5-1 and J is TRBJ1-2; TRBD1 might be the D (6 bases). V shed 4 bases and J shed 7 bases, with 17 bases lying between them. This CDR3 region has 14 residues. CDR1 is SGHRS, CDR2 YFSETQ, per germline. The CDR3 here is CASSPGPGVAGYTF. The CDR3 coding sequence is TGCGCCAGCAGCCCCGGACCAGGGGTCGCTGGCTACACCTTC.

V gene TRBV4-3 combines with J gene TRBJ1-3, with TRBD1 as a possible D gene (6 bases). V lost 0 bases to trimming and J lost 2 bases, with 11 bases between them. The CDR3 length is 16 residues. The germline gives CDR1 LGHNA, CDR2 YSLEER. The CDR3 is CASSQDHRAAGNTIYF. The CDR3 DNA follows: TGCGCCAGCAGCCAAGATCACAGGGCCGCTGGAAACACCATATATTTT.

This clone was seen a few times. CDR3 DNA: TGCGCCAGCAGCTTGGGACAGGGATGGAATGAAGCTTTCTTT. This translates into CASSLGQGWNEAFF. The gene calls are TRBV5-1 and TRBJ1-1, with 7 bases matching TRBD1. The length of the CDR3 is 14 residues. The germline V gene has CDR1 SGHRS and CDR2 YFSETQ. J gave up 7 bases and V 0 bases, and 6 bases lay outside the gene matches.

A single count supports this clone. The V call is TRBV28, the J call TRBJ2-7; 7 bases match TRBD1. CDR1 is MDHEN and CDR2 is SYDVKM in the germline V gene. With 5 bases clipped from V and 4 bases from J, the junction kept 5 bases outside the gene matches. CDR3 length equals 13 residues. The CDR3 spells CASSTGDFYEQYF. The CDR3 DNA reads as TGTGCCAGCAGTACAGGGGATTTTTACGAGCAGTACTTC.

The chain combines TRBV6-2 or TRBV6-3 with TRBJ2-7; 13 bases line up with TRBD2. The CDR3 sequence is 18 residues long. After removal of 4 bases from V and 5 bases from J, the junction contained 14 bases not matched to a gene. In germline, CDR1 is MNHEY, CDR2 SVGEGT. The CDR3 spells CASSSYSTSGRVGHEQYF. The CDR3 DNA is TGTGCCAGCAGTTCCTACTCCACTAGCGGGAGGGTCGGGCACGAGCAGTACTTC.

V and J are TRBV18 and TRBJ1-5; the match to TRBD1 covers 7 bases. Looked up from germline, CDR1 is KGHSH and CDR2 is LQKENI. This CDR3 comprises 14 residues. Trimming at V came to 7 bases and at J to 6 bases, leaving 9 bases not matched to a gene. CDR3 coding DNA: TGTGCCAGCTTCCCCACAGGGGTGTTTCAGCCCCAGCATTTT. Protein sequence: CASFPTGVFQPQHF.

The V and J genes are TRBV5-1 and TRBJ1-3, with D tentatively TRBD1 (6 bases). The germline gives CDR1 SGHRS, CDR2 YFSETQ. The CDR3 totals 14 residues. V lost 3 bases and J lost 0, with 7 bases in between. CDR3 nucleotide sequence: TGCGCCAGCAGCTGGGACAACTCTGGAAACACCATATATTTT. As protein: CASSWDNSGNTIYF. Full variable domain (missing parts from reference TRBV5-1 and TRBJ1-3): KAGVTQTPRYLIKTRGQQVTLSCSPISGHRSVSWYQQTPGQGLQFLFEYFSETQRNKGNFPGRFSGRQFSNSRSEMNVSTLELGDSALYLCASSWDNSGNTIYFGEGSWLTVV.

The count of this clone is one. The chain recombines TRBV6-2 or TRBV6-3 with TRBJ1-5, with no clear D. Germline V gives CDR1 MNHEY, CDR2 SVGEGT. Trimming took off 3 bases at V and 4 bases at J, with 10 bases between the two ends. There are 14 residues in the CDR3. Here the CDR3 DNA reads TGTGCCAGCAGTTATTCCCTTTTAAATCAGCCCCAGCATTTT. Translating it yields CASSYSLLNQPQHF.

The V call is TRBV28, the J call TRBJ2-7; 10 bases line up with TRBD2. V lost 6 bases to trimming and J lost 3 bases; unmatched junction nucleotides: 8. This CDR3 has 15 residues. The germline V gene encodes CDR1 MDHEN and CDR2 SYDVKM. In nucleotides, the CDR3 is TGTGCCAGCAGGATGACTAGCGGGTACATCTACGAGCAGTACTTC. Translating it yields CASRMTSGYIYEQYF.

This chain links TRBV5-1 with TRBJ2-7; D perhaps matches TRBD2 (6 bases). Germline CDR1 reads SGHRS; CDR2 reads YFSETQ. V shed 0 bases and J shed 6 bases, with 7 bases lying between them. The CDR3 runs to 12 residues. The CDR3 spells CASSLEGGEQYF. Written as DNA, the CDR3 is TGCGCCAGCAGCTTGGAGGGAGGCGAGCAGTACTTC.

The chain uses TRBV30 and TRBJ1-1; D is possibly TRBD1 (6 bases). V lost 2 bases, J lost 5 bases, and 15 bases lay in between. The CDR3 is made up of 14 amino acids. Germline V gene lookup returns CDR1 GTSNPN and CDR2 SVGIG (reference sequence). CDR3 nucleotide sequence: TGTGCCTGGAGTCAGGGGTCCGGGCGTACTGAAGCTTTCTTT. This encodes CAWSQGSGRTEAFF.

This clone has a handful of counts. V and J are TRBV5-6 and TRBJ1-6; D is ambiguous. Looked up from germline, CDR1 is SGHDT and CDR2 is YYEEEE. The CDR3 runs 17 residues. V lost 3 bases and J lost 0, with 13 bases in between. The CDR3 here is CASSYRLLSSYNSPLHF. CDR3 in DNA: TGTGCCAGCAGCTACCGACTTCTGAGCTCCTATAATTCACCCCTCCACTTT.

DNA for the CDR3: TGTGCCAGCAGCCCTGACAGGGGTCGAGAGACCCAGTACTTC. Translated, it gives CASSPDRGRETQYF. This chain uses TRBV7-2 with TRBJ2-5; 8 positions match TRBD1. Germline CDR1 and CDR2: SGHTA and FQGNSA. The CDR3 runs 14 residues. V dropped 5 bases and J dropped 4; count of bases not matched to a gene: 6.

The chain carries TRBV28 and TRBJ1-2; 7 bases are a match to TRBD1. CDR1 MDHEN and CDR2 SYDVKM come from the germline V gene. The CDR3 length is 13 residues. Losses at the gene ends were 6 bases for V and 6 bases for J; bases not matched to a gene: 7. The CDR3 nucleotides are TGTGCCAGCAGATCACAGGGGTTTAATGGCTACACCTTC. This encodes CASRSQGFNGYTF.

As DNA, the CDR3 is TGTGCCAGCAGTGAAGCGCATTCAGGGTGGGGTCAGCCCCAGCATTTT. It is translated as CASSEAHSGWGQPQHF. The gene calls are TRBV6-1 and TRBJ1-5; TRBD1 is a possible D gene (5 bases). Trimming took 0 bases from V and 6 from J, leaving 15 bases between them. The length of the CDR3 is 16 residues. Germline V CDR1 and CDR2: MNHNS, SASEGT.